Listed here are 5 T cell receptor beta chains from one sample, sequenced in a study of identical twins. TCRdb itself ran the 5' RACE reads through MiXCR, one entry per CDR3 protein. Of approximately 240,000 distinct CDR3 sequences listed, roughly an eighth are singletons. Sample: memory (CD45RO+) T cells sorted from blood. These receptors all come from a young woman in good health.

This clonotype has more than one count but fewer than ten. Sequence at one end of the junction differs from germline and may be a read error. The genes are TRBV5-1 and TRBJ2-7; no clear D gene. The CDR3 sequence is 13 residues long. Germline CDR1 SGHRS, CDR2 YFSETQ. CDR3 in amino acids: CASSLAGPYEQYF. The CDR3, as DNA: TGTGCCAGCAGTTTAGCCGGTCCCTACGAGCAGTACTTC.

This clonotype occurred a few times. This chain joins TRBV6-4 and TRBJ2-1; perhaps TRBD2 as D (7 bases). Between the trimmed V and J ends, which lost 6 bases and 5 bases, there was a span of 26 bases. The germline CDR1 and CDR2 sequences are MRHNA and SNTAGT. The length of the CDR3 is 18 residues. The CDR3 DNA reads TGTGCCAGCAGCGCCTGGGGGGGGCCTGGATCTACGGACAATGAGCAGTTCTTC. Translated, it gives CASSAWGGPGSTDNEQFF.

This clonotype was seen only a few times. The CDR3 sequence is CASRRASYNEQFF. The CDR3 DNA sequence: TGCGCCAGCAGACGGGCCTCCTACAATGAGCAGTTCTTC. The chain couples TRBV5-1 to TRBJ2-1; no firm D call. Germline loops: CDR1 SGHRS, CDR2 YFSETQ. V shed 5 bases and J shed 0 bases, with 6 bases lying between them. The CDR3 covers 13 residues.

The table lists this clonotype with many counts. The V and J genes are TRBV6-5 and TRBJ2-2; D remains unclear. Trimming pared 2 bases from V and 1 base from J, leaving 2 bases between. This CDR3 has 13 residues. Germline values: CDR1 MNHEY, CDR2 SVGAGI. The CDR3 spells CASSYLNTGELFF. In DNA, the CDR3 is TGTGCCAGCAGTTACCTGAACACCGGGGAGCTGTTTTTT.

The rearrangement uses TRBV9 and TRBJ2-2, with 15 positions matching TRBD2. Germline V CDR1 and CDR2: SGDLS, YYNGEE. There are 17 residues in the CDR3. After removal of 0 bases from V and 4 bases from J, the junction contained 1 base not matched to a gene. CDR3 sequence: CASSVGTSGRATGELFF. The CDR3 coding sequence is TGTGCCAGCAGCGTAGGGACTAGCGGGAGGGCCACCGGGGAGCTGTTTTTT.